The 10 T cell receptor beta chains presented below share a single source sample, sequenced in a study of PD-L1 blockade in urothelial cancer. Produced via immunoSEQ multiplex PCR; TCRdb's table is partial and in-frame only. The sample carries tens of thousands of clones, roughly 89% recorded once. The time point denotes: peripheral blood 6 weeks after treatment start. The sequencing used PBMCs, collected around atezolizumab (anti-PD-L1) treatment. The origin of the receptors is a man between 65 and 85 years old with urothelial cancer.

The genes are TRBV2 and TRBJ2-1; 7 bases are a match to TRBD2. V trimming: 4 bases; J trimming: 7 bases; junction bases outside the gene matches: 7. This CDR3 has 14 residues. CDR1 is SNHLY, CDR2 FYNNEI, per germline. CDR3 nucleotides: TGTGCCAGCAGTGCCTCGGGAGCGGGGAATGAGCAGTTCTTC. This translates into CASSASGAGNEQFF.

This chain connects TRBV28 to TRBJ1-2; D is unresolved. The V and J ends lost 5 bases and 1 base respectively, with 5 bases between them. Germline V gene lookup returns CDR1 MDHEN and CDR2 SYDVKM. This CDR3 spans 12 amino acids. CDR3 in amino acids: CASSGLNYGYTF. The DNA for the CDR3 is TGTGCCAGCAGTGGCCTTAACTATGGCTACACCTTC.

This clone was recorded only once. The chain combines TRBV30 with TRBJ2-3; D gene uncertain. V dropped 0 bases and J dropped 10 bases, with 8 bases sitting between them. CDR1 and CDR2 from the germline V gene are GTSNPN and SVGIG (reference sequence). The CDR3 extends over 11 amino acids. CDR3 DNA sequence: TGTGCCTGGAGTGTAAACCGCGCGCAGTATTTT. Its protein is CAWSVNRAQYF.

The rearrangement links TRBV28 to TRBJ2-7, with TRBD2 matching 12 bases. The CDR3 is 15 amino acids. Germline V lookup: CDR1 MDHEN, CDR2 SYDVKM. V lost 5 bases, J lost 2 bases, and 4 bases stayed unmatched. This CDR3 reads CASSVLAGGPYEQYF. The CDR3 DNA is TGTGCCAGCAGTGTTCTAGCGGGAGGGCCCTACGAGCAGTACTTC.

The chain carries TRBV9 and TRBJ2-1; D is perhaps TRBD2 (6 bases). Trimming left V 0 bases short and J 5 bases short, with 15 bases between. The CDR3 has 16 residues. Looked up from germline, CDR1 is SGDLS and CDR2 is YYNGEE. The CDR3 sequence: CASSVELRRVDNEQFF. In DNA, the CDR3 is TGTGCCAGCAGCGTAGAGTTGCGGAGGGTAGACAATGAGCAGTTCTTC.

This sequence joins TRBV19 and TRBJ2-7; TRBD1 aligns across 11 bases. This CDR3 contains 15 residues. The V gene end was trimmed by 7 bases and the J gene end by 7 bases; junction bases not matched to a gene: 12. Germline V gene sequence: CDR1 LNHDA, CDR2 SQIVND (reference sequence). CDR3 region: CASMGRTGGAGEQYF. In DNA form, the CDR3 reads TGTGCCAGTATGGGTCGGACAGGGGGCGCGGGAGAGCAGTACTTC.

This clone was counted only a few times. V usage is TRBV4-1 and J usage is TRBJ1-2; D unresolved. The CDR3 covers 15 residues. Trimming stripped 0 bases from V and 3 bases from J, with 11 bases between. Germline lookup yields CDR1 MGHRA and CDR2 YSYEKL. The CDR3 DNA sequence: TGCGCCAGCAGCCAAGATCCAGGAGCGGACTATGGCTACACCTTC. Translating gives CASSQDPGADYGYTF.

The CDR3 DNA reads TGTGCCAGCAGTTCCTCCGGGACAACGAACACCGGGGAGCTGTTTTTT. It yields the protein CASSSSGTTNTGELFF. This chain links TRBV27 with TRBJ2-2; tentative D call: TRBD1 (6 bases). Per the germline V gene, CDR1 is MNHEY and CDR2 is SMNVEV (reference sequence). There are 16 residues in the CDR3. Trimming shortened V by 4 bases and J by 0 bases, and 12 bases separated the two germline ends.

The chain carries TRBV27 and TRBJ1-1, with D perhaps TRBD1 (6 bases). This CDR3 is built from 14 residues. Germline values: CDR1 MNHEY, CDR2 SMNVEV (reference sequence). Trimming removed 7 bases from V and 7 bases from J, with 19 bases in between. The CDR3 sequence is CASNSGAPPGEAFF. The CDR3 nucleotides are TGTGCCAGCAATTCAGGGGCTCCCCCGGGTGAAGCTTTCTTT.

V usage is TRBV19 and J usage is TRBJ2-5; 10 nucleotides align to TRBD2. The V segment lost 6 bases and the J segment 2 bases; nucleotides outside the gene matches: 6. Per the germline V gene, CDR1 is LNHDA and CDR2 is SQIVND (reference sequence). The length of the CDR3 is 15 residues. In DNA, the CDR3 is TGTGCCAGTAGGCCTAGCGGGAGACCGCAAGAGACCCAGTACTTC. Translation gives CASRPSGRPQETQYF.